The text below deals with one TCR beta chain. The Seattle site enrolled patients during active infection and followed them longitudinally. Germline V lookup: CDR1 SGHVS, CDR2 FNYEAQ. V was shortened by 0 bases and J by 1 base, with 10 bases between the two germline ends. This CDR3 is built from 16 residues. The sample comes from a study of blood T cell repertoires in COVID-19. The wider study: Whether acute or convalescent, the COVID-19 samples came from the United States, Italy and Spain. Sample material is recorded as cDNA or gDNA derived from T cells, B-cell-depleted T cells, or PBMCs.

As originally analysed: Estimation of nucleated cell counts was performed using reference gene primer amplification. Using immunoSEQ multiplex PCR, the repertoire was profiled, and TCRdb retains in-frame clones only, with some absent. V and J calls and clone size come straight from that table; D and trimming were deduced from the DNA. The sample carries approximately 250,000 clones, 65% to 90% recorded once. The receptor comes from a man aged 50 to 59 with COVID-19, enrolled during active disease. Input material: peripheral blood. The chain links TRBV7-6 to TRBJ2-1; a weak D match, TRBD2 (7 bases). CDR3 amino acids: CASSLAEGGSYNEQFF. The CDR3 DNA sequence: TGTGCCAGCAGCTTAGCGGAGGGGGGGTCCTACAATGAGCAGTTCTTC.